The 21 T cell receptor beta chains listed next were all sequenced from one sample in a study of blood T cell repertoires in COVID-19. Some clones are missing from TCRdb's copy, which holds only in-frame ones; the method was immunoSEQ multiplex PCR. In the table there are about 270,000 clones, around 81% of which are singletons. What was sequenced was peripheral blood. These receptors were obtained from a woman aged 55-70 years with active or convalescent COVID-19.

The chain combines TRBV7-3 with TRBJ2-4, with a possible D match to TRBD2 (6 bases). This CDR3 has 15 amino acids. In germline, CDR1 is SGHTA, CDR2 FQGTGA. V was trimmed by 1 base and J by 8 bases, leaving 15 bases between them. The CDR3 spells CASSLIGSEGDIQYF. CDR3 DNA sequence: TGTGCCAGCAGCTTAATCGGGAGCGAGGGAGACATTCAGTACTTC.

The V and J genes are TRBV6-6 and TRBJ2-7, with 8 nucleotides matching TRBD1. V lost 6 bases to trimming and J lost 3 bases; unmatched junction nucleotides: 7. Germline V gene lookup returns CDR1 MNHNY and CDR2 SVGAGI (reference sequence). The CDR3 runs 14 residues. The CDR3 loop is CASSLRTGFYEQYF. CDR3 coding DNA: TGTGCCAGCAGCCTCAGGACAGGGTTCTACGAGCAGTACTTC.

The chain's CDR3 is CATSVSPGAPGNTIYF. CDR3 DNA sequence: TGTGCCACCAGTGTTTCCCCTGGGGCTCCTGGAAACACCATATATTTT. The V gene is TRBV24-1, the J gene TRBJ1-3, with D possibly matching TRBD1 (5 bases). Trimming took off 5 bases at V and 2 bases at J, with 15 bases between the two ends. The germline gives CDR1 KGHDR, CDR2 SFDVKD. The CDR3 sequence is 16 residues long.

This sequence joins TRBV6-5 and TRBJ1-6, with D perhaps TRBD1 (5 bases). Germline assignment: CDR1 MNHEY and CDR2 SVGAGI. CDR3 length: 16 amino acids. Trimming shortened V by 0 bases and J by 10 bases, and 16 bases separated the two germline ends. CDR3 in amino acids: CASSYSQAGVGSPLHF. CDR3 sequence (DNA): TGTGCCAGCAGTTACTCGCAGGCGGGGGTTGGCTCACCCCTCCACTTT.

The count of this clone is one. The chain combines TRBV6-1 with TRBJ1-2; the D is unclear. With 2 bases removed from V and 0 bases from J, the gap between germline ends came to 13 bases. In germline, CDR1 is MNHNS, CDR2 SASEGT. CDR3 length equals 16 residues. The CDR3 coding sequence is TGTGCCAGCAGTGAAAGGCAGGACTTTACTAACTATGGCTACACCTTC. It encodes CASSERQDFTNYGYTF.

The CDR3 coding sequence is TGTGCCAGCAGCCCGGGGACAGTTCATCAGCCCCAGCATTTT. It yields the protein CASSPGTVHQPQHF. This chain connects TRBV9 to TRBJ1-5; 7 nucleotides align to TRBD1. Germline CDR1 reads SGDLS; CDR2 reads YYNGEE. This CDR3 region has 14 residues. The trim removed 4 bases at V and 5 bases at J, leaving 6 bases unmatched.

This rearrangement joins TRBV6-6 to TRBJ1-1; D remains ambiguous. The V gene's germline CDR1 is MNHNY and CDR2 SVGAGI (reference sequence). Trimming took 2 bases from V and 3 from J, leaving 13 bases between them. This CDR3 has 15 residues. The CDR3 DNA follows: TGTGCCAGCAGTTACGTGGAGACCCGGGACACTGAAGCTTTCTTT. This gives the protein CASSYVETRDTEAFF.

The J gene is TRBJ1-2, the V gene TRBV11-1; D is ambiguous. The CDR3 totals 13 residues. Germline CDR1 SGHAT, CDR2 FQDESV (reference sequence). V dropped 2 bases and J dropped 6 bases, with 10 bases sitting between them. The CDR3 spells CASSLSPADGYTF. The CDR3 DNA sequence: TGTGCCAGCAGCTTATCGCCAGCGGATGGCTACACCTTC.

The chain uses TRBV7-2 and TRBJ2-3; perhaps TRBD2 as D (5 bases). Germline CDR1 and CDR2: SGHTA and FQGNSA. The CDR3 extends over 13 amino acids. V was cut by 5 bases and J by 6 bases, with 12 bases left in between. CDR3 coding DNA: TGTGCCAGCAGCAAAGAAAGGAGGGATACGCAGTATTTT. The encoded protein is CASSKERRDTQYF.

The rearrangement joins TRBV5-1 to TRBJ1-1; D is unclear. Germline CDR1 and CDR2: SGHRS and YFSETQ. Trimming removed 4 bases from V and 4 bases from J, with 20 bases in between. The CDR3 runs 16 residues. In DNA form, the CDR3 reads TGCGCCAGCAGCACGGCCCTTTACAGTGACCGCACTGAAGCTTTCTTT. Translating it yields CASSTALYSDRTEAFF.

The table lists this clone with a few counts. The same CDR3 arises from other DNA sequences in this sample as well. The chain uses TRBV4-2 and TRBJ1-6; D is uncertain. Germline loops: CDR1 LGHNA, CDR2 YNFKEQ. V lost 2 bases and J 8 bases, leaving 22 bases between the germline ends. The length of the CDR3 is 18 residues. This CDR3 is CASSQIIPMDPRHSPLHF. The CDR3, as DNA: TGTGCCAGCAGCCAAATAATTCCGATGGATCCCAGGCATTCACCCCTCCACTTT.

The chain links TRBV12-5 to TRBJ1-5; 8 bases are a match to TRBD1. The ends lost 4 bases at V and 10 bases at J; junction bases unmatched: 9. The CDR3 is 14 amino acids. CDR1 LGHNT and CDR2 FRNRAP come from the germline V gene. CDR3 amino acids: CASGSSDREFPQHF. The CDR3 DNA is TGTGCTAGTGGTTCCTCGGACAGGGAGTTCCCCCAGCATTTT. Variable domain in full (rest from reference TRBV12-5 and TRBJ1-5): DARVTQTPRHKVTEMGQEVTMRCQPILGHNTVFWYRQTMMQGLELLAYFRNRAPLDDSGMPKDRFSAEMPDATLATLKIQPSEPRDSAVYFCASGSSDREFPQHFGDGTRLSIL.

The CDR3 bases are TGCAGCGTTGAGGGTGGGGGCCCTTATGGCTACACCTTC. Protein sequence: CSVEGGGPYGYTF. The V and J genes are TRBV29-1 and TRBJ1-2; tentatively, D is TRBD1 (6 bases). The germline V and J ends were trimmed by 3 bases and 5 bases, with 13 bases remaining between them. The CDR3 runs to 13 residues. From germline, CDR1 is SQVTM and CDR2 ANQGSEA. Drawing the rest from reference TRBV29-1 and TRBJ1-2, the complete variable domain is SAVISQKPSRDICQRGTSLTIQCQVDSQVTMMFWYRQQPGQSLTLIATANQGSEATYESGFVIDKFPISRPNLTFSTLTVSNMSPEDSSIYLCSVEGGGPYGYTFGSGTRLTVV.

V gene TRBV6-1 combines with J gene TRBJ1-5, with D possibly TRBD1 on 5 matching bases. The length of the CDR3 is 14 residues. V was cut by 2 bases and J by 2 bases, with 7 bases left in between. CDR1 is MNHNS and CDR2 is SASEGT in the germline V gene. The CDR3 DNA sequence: TGTGCCAGCAGTGAACAGGGCGGCAATCAGCCCCAGCATTTT. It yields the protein CASSEQGGNQPQHF.

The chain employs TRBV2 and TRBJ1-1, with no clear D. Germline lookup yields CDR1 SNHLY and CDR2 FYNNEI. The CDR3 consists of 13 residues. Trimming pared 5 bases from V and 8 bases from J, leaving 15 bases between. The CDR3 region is CASSLKTGSEAFF. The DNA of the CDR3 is TGTGCCAGCAGTCTGAAGACGGGGTCCGAAGCTTTCTTT.

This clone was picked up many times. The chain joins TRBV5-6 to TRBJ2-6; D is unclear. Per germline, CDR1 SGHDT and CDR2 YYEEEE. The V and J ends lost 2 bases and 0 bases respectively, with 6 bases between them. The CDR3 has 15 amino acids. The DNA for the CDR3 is TGTGCCAGCAGCTTTTACGGCTCTGGGGCCAACGTCCTGACTTTC. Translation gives CASSFYGSGANVLTF.

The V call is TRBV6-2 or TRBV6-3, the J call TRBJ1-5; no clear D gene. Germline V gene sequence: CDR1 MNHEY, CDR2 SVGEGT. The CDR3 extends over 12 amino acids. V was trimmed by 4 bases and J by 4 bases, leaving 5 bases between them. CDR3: CASSSMNQPQHF. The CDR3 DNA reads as TGTGCCAGCAGTTCCATGAATCAGCCCCAGCATTTT.

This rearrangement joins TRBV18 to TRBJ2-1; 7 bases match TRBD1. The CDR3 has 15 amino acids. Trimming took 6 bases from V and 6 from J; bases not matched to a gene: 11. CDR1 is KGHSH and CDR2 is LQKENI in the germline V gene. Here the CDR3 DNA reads TGTGCCAGCTCCCCAGGACAGGATGTAGCCAATGAGCAGTTCTTC. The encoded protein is CASSPGQDVANEQFF.

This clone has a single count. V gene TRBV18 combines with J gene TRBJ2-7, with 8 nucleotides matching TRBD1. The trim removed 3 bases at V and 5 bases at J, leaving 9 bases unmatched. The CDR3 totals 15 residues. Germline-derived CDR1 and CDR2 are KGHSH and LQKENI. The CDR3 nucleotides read TGTGCCAGCTCACCCAATGGACAGGGCGGGCACGAGCAGTACTTC. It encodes CASSPNGQGGHEQYF.

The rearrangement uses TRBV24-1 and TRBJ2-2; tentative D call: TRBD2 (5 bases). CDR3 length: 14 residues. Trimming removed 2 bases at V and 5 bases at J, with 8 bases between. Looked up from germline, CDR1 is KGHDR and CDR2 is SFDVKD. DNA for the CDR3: TGTGCCACCAGTGATTCTGGGAGAACCGGGGAGCTGTTTTTT. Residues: CATSDSGRTGELFF.

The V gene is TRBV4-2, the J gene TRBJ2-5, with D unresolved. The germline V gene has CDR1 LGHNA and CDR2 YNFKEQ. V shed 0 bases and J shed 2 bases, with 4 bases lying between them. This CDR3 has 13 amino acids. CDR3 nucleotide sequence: TGTGCCAGCAGCCAAGATTCGCAAGAGACCCAGTACTTC. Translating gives CASSQDSQETQYF.